This TCR beta chain was sequenced for a study of CXCR3-negative and CXCR3-positive naive CD8 T cells. Germline V lookup: CDR1 SGHTA, CDR2 FQGTGA. The CDR3 contains 13 residues. UMI labels and 5' RACE were used to prepare the TRB cDNA libraries. TCRdb re-called the 5' RACE reads and shows each CDR3 protein once, DNA omitted. The table for this sample gives about 130,000 distinct CDR3 sequences. The sequenced sample was naive CXCR3- CD8+ T cells from blood. As to subset: CD45RO-CCR7+CD27+CD95- naive CD8+ T cells lacking CXCR3 (TNR3-). This sequence joins TRBV7-3 and TRBJ1-1; without DNA, the TCRdb call of TRBD1 cannot be checked. The sequence was obtained from a human donor in good health. Some clones in this sample may be carry-over from other donors' samples. Here the CDR3 reads CASGTNRDTEAFF. Complete variable domain (other parts from reference TRBV7-3 and TRBJ1-1): GAGVSQTPSNKVTEKGKYVELRCDPISGHTALYWYRQSLGQGPEFLIYFQGTGAADDSGLPNDRFFAVRPEGSVSTLKIQRTERGDSAVYLCASGTNRDTEAFFGQGTRLTVV.